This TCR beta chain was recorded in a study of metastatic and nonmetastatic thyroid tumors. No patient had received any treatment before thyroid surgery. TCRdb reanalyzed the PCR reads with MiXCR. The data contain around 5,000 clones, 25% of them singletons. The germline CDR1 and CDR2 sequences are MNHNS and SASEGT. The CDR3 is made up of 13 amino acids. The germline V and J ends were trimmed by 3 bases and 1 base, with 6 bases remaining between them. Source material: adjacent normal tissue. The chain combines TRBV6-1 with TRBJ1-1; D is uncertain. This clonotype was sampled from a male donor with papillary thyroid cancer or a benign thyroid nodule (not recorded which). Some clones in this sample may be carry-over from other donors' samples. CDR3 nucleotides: TGTGCCAGCAGTGACCCCACGAACACTGAAGCTTTCTTT. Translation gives CASSDPTNTEAFF.